One sample yielded the 26 T cell receptor beta chains listed below, sequenced in a study of T-cell reconstitution after alpha-beta-depleted transplantation in children. Unique molecular identifiers were built into the TCRbeta library. TCRdb re-called the PCR reads through MiXCR, storing one row per CDR3 protein. The sample shows 100,000 to 120,000 distinct CDR3 sequences, around 10% of them seen only once. Sequenced here: PBMCs from the stem cell graft donor, sampled from the stem cell graft. These receptors originate from a human donor who donated a stem cell graft to a child with acute lymphoblastic leukemia.

The rearrangement joins TRBV10-2 to TRBJ1-4; tentatively, D is TRBD1 (6 bases). Deletions cut 4 bases from V and 14 bases from J, with 14 bases between. Germline CDR1 reads WSHSY; CDR2 reads SAAADI. CDR3 size: 12 residues. The CDR3, as DNA: TGCGCCAGCAGTGTAGAGGGGGTGAACCTGTTTTTT. This encodes CASSVEGVNLFF.

This clonotype has at least ten counts. V usage is TRBV7-8 and J usage is TRBJ1-1; 10 bases match TRBD1. CDR1 is SGHVS, CDR2 FQNEAQ, per germline. J lost 0 bases, V lost 5 bases, and 9 bases had no gene match. The CDR3 extends over 17 amino acids. In nucleotides, the CDR3 is TGTGCCAGCAGCCCAAGGGGGACAGGGGCCTTGAACACTGAAGCTTTCTTT. It translates to CASSPRGTGALNTEAFF. Combining the CDR3 with reference TRBV7-8 and TRBJ1-1 gives the whole variable domain GAGVSQSPRYKVAKRGQDVALRCDPISGHVSLFWYQQALGQGPEFLTYFQNEAQLDKSGLPSDRFFAERPEGSVSTLKIQRTQQEDSAVYLCASSPRGTGALNTEAFFGQGTRLTVV.

This clonotype was seen repeatedly, ten times or more. V usage is TRBV5-1 and J usage is TRBJ2-7; 12 bases are shared with TRBD1. Unmatched junction bases numbered 11, after V lost 4 bases and J lost 6 bases. Germline loops: CDR1 SGHRS, CDR2 YFSETQ. This CDR3 contains 16 residues. CDR3 nucleotide sequence: TGCGCCAGCAGCATGGGAGCGGGACAGGGGGCTCTCGAGCAGTACTTC. Amino acid sequence: CASSMGAGQGALEQYF.

This clonotype was seen repeatedly, ten times or more. The V gene is TRBV20-1, the J gene TRBJ2-5; D is possibly TRBD1 (6 bases). This CDR3 has 16 residues. From germline, CDR1 is DFQATT and CDR2 SNEGSKA (reference sequence). V lost 0 bases to trimming and J lost 1 base, with 15 bases between them. The CDR3 region is CSARDLHRTVQETQYF. The CDR3 DNA reads TGCAGTGCTAGAGATCTACACCGGACAGTCCAAGAGACCCAGTACTTC.

This clonotype occurred many times. This chain links TRBV27 with TRBJ1-2; D unclear. The germline V gene has CDR1 MNHEY and CDR2 SMNVEV (reference sequence). CDR3 length equals 15 residues. The germline V and J ends were trimmed by 2 bases and 1 base, with 11 bases remaining between them. The CDR3 DNA reads TGTGCCAGCAGTTTAGGGCGGGGATTTAACTATGGCTACACCTTC. Amino acid sequence: CASSLGRGFNYGYTF.

At least ten counts were recorded for this clonotype. V usage is TRBV7-2 and J usage is TRBJ2-7; 8 bases align to TRBD1. CDR3 size: 17 residues. Per the germline V gene, CDR1 is SGHTA and CDR2 is FQGNSA. Losses at the gene ends were 5 bases for V and 4 bases for J; bases not matched to a gene: 16. Here the CDR3 DNA reads TGTGCCAGCAGCCCCAGGGACAGGCCTTACCTGGAGTACGAGCAGTACTTC. The encoded protein is CASSPRDRPYLEYEQYF.

This clonotype came up many times. V is TRBV19 and J is TRBJ2-6; a weak D match, TRBD2 (5 bases). Germline-derived CDR1 and CDR2 are LNHDA and SQIVND (reference sequence). This CDR3 is 17 amino acids long. V was clipped by 6 bases and J by 3 bases, with 18 bases between them. CDR3 in amino acids: CASRVGVSGFGANVLTF. CDR3 nucleotide sequence: TGTGCCAGTAGGGTAGGTGTGTCGGGATTTGGGGCCAACGTCCTGACTTTC.

This clonotype was seen a handful of times. V usage is TRBV7-1 and J usage is TRBJ2-7, with a weak D call TRBD1 (6 bases). TRBV7-1 is treated as an ORF (open reading frame) with a function not yet certain. The CDR3 length is 14 residues. V lost 5 bases and J lost 4, with 15 bases in between. The CDR3 region is CASSTGLRWYEQYF. The CDR3 bases are TGTGCCAGCAGCACAGGGCTCCGTTGGTACGAGCAGTACTTC.

This clonotype was seen many times. This chain links TRBV5-6 with TRBJ2-5; maybe TRBD2 (6 bases). V was trimmed by 1 base and J by 3 bases, leaving 19 bases between them. The CDR3 length is 17 residues. Per the germline V gene, CDR1 is SGHDT and CDR2 is YYEEEE. CDR3 in amino acids: CASSLKYRGTYKETQYF. For the CDR3, the DNA is TGTGCCAGCAGCTTGAAGTATCGGGGGACTTATAAAGAGACCCAGTACTTC.

In this sample, this clonotype turned up many times. The chain carries TRBV11-2 and TRBJ1-1; D call uncertain. This CDR3 has 12 amino acids. Trimming removed 5 bases from V and 4 bases from J, with 8 bases in between. Germline assignment: CDR1 SGHAT and CDR2 FQNNGV. CDR3 bases: TGTGCCAGCAGCCCCATGGGCACTGAAGCTTTCTTT. This sequence encodes CASSPMGTEAFF.

This clonotype was observed at least ten times. V is TRBV11-2 and J is TRBJ2-3; the D is unclear. Germline V gene lookup returns CDR1 SGHAT and CDR2 FQNNGV. The CDR3 is 13 residues long. V lost 5 bases and J lost 0, with 6 bases in between. CDR3 bases: TGTGCCAGCAGCCCGCCGAGCACAGATACGCAGTATTTT. Residues: CASSPPSTDTQYF.

This clonotype appeared many times. The chain combines TRBV20-1 with TRBJ2-2, with D perhaps TRBD2 (6 bases). Per germline, CDR1 DFQATT and CDR2 SNEGSKA (reference sequence). V was trimmed by 0 bases and J by 1 base, leaving 15 bases between them. The CDR3 runs to 17 residues. Here the CDR3 reads CSARDRTNGLNTGELFF. The CDR3 nucleotides read TGCAGTGCTAGAGATAGGACTAACGGTTTGAACACCGGGGAGCTGTTTTTT.

With regard to this clonotype: The junction and the germline gene differ at one end; a read error may be behind it. V usage is TRBV20-1 and J usage is TRBJ2-1; D call uncertain. Germline lookup yields CDR1 DFQATT and CDR2 SNEGSKA (reference sequence). CDR3 length: 18 residues. CDR3 sequence: CCARGGGGAEEVYNEQFF. The CDR3 bases are TGCTGTGCTAGAGGTGGTGGCGGAGCCGAAGAAGTCTACAATGAGCAGTTCTTC.

This clonotype was observed many times. The chain joins TRBV29-1 to TRBJ2-3; maybe TRBD2 (5 bases). CDR3 size: 14 residues. Trimming stripped 3 bases from V and 0 bases from J, with 10 bases between. CDR1 is SQVTM, CDR2 ANQGSEA, per germline. CDR3 amino acids: CSVEGGPSTDTQYF. CDR3 in DNA: TGCAGCGTTGAGGGCGGGCCTAGCACAGATACGCAGTATTTT.

This clonotype has ten or more counts. The chain has TRBV7-2 and TRBJ2-3; no firm D call. V dropped 5 bases and J dropped 2 bases, with 5 bases sitting between them. The CDR3 sequence is 12 residues long. Germline CDR1 is SGHTA and CDR2 is FQGNSA. The CDR3, as DNA: TGTGCCAGCAGCCAAAACACAGATACGCAGTATTTT. Its protein product is CASSQNTDTQYF. Complete variable domain (other parts from reference TRBV7-2 and TRBJ2-3): GAGVSQSPSNKVTEKGKDVELRCDPISGHTALYWYRQSLGQGLEFLIYFQGNSAPDKSGLPSDRFSAERTGGSVSTLTIQRTQQEDSAVYLCASSQNTDTQYFGPGTRLTVL.

This clonotype was detected ten times or more. The chain has TRBV4-2 and TRBJ2-1; D is unresolved. Germline lookup yields CDR1 LGHNA and CDR2 YNFKEQ. The length of the CDR3 is 16 residues. Trimming took off 0 bases at V and 0 bases at J, with 9 bases between the two ends. The CDR3, as DNA: TGTGCCAGCAGCCAAGATGGCTTCAGCTCCTACAATGAGCAGTTCTTC. Protein sequence: CASSQDGFSSYNEQFF.

This clonotype was observed a few times. The V gene is TRBV7-9, the J gene TRBJ2-7; TRBD1 might be the D (6 bases). Trimming took 4 bases from V and 0 from J, leaving 16 bases between them. Germline V gene lookup returns CDR1 SEHNR and CDR2 FQNEAQ (reference sequence). This CDR3 is 16 amino acids long. CDR3 nucleotides: TGTGCCAGCAGCTCCTCGACAGGTCGCTACTCCTACGAGCAGTACGTC. Amino acids: CASSSSTGRYSYEQYV.

This clonotype was found many times. This chain connects TRBV6-1 to TRBJ2-3; D is unclear. The CDR3 is 15 residues long. V lost 6 bases to trimming and J lost 1 base, with 14 bases between them. CDR1 is MNHNS and CDR2 is SASEGT in the germline V gene. CDR3 region: CASRGLAAGTDTQYF. The CDR3 DNA reads as TGTGCCAGCAGGGGCTTGGCTGCTGGCACAGATACGCAGTATTTT.

This clonotype was picked up many times. The rearrangement links TRBV29-1 to TRBJ2-5; D is unresolved. V was trimmed by 7 bases and J by 1 base, leaving 10 bases between them. The CDR3 has 12 amino acids. Germline CDR1 SQVTM, CDR2 ANQGSEA. As DNA, the CDR3 is TGCAGCGCTTCTCGGCCCCAAGAGACCCAGTACTTC. Translating it yields CSASRPQETQYF.

This clonotype was seen repeatedly, ten times or more. The CDR3 loop reads CASSLQGSGNTIYF. In DNA form, the CDR3 reads TGTGCCAGCAGCTTACAGGGATCTGGAAACACCATATATTTT. The chain joins TRBV27 to TRBJ1-3; D might be TRBD1 (6 bases). The germline V gene encodes CDR1 MNHEY and CDR2 SMNVEV (reference sequence). The CDR3 consists of 14 residues. V was trimmed by 6 bases and J by 1 base, leaving 10 bases between them.

This clonotype was seen at least ten times. In DNA, the CDR3 is TGCAGTGCTAAGGGGGACTATAGGGAGCAGTACTTC. Its translation is CSAKGDYREQYF. This sequence joins TRBV20-1 and TRBJ2-7; D possibly corresponds to TRBD2 (7 bases). The V and J ends lost 4 bases and 7 bases respectively, with 14 bases between them. CDR1 is DFQATT, CDR2 SNEGSKA, per germline (reference sequence). This CDR3 has 12 amino acids.

Ten or more counts support this clonotype. The chain is built from TRBV5-1 and TRBJ1-1; 7 bases are a match to TRBD1. V lost 0 bases and J lost 2; bases outside the gene matches: 4. Germline-derived CDR1 and CDR2 are SGHRS and YFSETQ. The CDR3 is 15 amino acids. CDR3 amino acids: CASSLDRGFNTEAFF. The CDR3 nucleotides read TGCGCCAGCAGCTTGGACAGGGGCTTCAACACTGAAGCTTTCTTT.

At least ten counts were recorded for this clonotype. The chain uses TRBV15 and TRBJ2-1, with D tentatively TRBD1 or TRBD2 (6 bases each). The CDR3 is 15 residues long. Germline CDR1 is LNHNV and CDR2 is YYDKDF (reference sequence). V dropped 1 base and J dropped 9 bases, with 16 bases sitting between them. The CDR3 is CATSRVPGARGEQFF. CDR3 DNA: TGTGCCACCAGCAGAGTTCCGGGGGCCAGGGGTGAGCAGTTCTTC. Based on the CDR3 plus reference TRBV15 and TRBJ2-1, the full variable domain is DAMVIQNPRYQVTQFGKPVTLSCSQTLNHNVMYWYQQKSSQAPKLLFHYYDKDFNNEADTPDNFQSRRPNTSFCFLDIRSPGLGDTAMYLCATSRVPGARGEQFFGPGTRLTVL.

This clonotype came up many times. The chain uses TRBV5-1 and TRBJ2-3; 9 nucleotides align to TRBD2. This CDR3 region has 14 residues. The germline V gene has CDR1 SGHRS and CDR2 YFSETQ. V was clipped by 5 bases and J by 4 bases; unmatched bases: 5. The CDR3, as DNA: TGCGCCAGCAGACAAGCGGGAGGCGCAGATACGCAGTATTTT. It encodes CASRQAGGADTQYF.

This clonotype has only a few counts. The chain carries TRBV11-2 and TRBJ2-2; D unclear. CDR3 length: 13 residues. The germline CDR1 and CDR2 sequences are SGHAT and FQNNGV. Between the trimmed V and J ends, which lost 5 bases and 7 bases, there was a span of 11 bases. The CDR3: CASSPTRNGELFF. The CDR3 DNA follows: TGTGCCAGCAGCCCCACGAGGAACGGGGAGCTGTTTTTT. Using reference TRBV11-2 and TRBJ2-2 for the parts outside the CDR3, the full variable domain is EAGVAQSPRYKIIEKRQSVAFWCNPISGHATLYWYQQILGQGPKLLIQFQNNGVVDDSQLPKDRFSAERLKGVDSTLKIQPAKLEDSAVYLCASSPTRNGELFFGEGSRLTVL.

This clonotype was detected many times. The V call is TRBV7-9, the J call TRBJ1-2; D not certain. This CDR3 comprises 13 residues. From germline, CDR1 is SEHNR and CDR2 FQNEAQ (reference sequence). V was trimmed by 0 bases and J by 2 bases, leaving 4 bases between them. CDR3 protein: CASSLAANYGYTF. CDR3 in DNA: TGTGCCAGCAGCTTAGCTGCCAACTATGGCTACACCTTC.